The following is a T cell receptor (beta chain) sequence with its context. This sample is drawn from a study of blood T cell repertoires in COVID-19. About the study: Spain, Italy and the United States supplied samples that represented acute and convalescent COVID-19.

Enrolled through a virtual design, the participants were between roughly 18 and 89 years of age and came from under 25 US areas. In assigning cohorts, the study relied on participant-reported clinical history. Germline V gene data show CDR1 as MGHRA and CDR2 as YSYEKL. The junction had 16 bases not matched to a gene; V was cut back by 0 bases and J by 4 bases. This CDR3 spans 19 amino acids. Original processing notes: The assay estimated nucleated cells by amplifying reference gene primers. Sequenced by immunoSEQ multiplex PCR; TCRdb stores in-frame clones only, minus some. That table furnishes V, J and clone size, whereas the DNA furnished D and trimming. The table shows some 210,000 clones, with 80% occurring only once.

This sequence joins TRBV4-1 and TRBJ2-3, with 7 positions matching TRBD2. This sequence was found in a man aged 30 to 45 with acute COVID-19. Sequences were obtained from PBMCs or T cells enriched from blood (not recorded which). The CDR3 here is CASSQESSGVGSRADTQYF. The CDR3 coding sequence is TGCGCCAGCAGCCAAGAGTCAAGCGGGGTGGGGAGTCGGGCAGATACGCAGTATTTT.